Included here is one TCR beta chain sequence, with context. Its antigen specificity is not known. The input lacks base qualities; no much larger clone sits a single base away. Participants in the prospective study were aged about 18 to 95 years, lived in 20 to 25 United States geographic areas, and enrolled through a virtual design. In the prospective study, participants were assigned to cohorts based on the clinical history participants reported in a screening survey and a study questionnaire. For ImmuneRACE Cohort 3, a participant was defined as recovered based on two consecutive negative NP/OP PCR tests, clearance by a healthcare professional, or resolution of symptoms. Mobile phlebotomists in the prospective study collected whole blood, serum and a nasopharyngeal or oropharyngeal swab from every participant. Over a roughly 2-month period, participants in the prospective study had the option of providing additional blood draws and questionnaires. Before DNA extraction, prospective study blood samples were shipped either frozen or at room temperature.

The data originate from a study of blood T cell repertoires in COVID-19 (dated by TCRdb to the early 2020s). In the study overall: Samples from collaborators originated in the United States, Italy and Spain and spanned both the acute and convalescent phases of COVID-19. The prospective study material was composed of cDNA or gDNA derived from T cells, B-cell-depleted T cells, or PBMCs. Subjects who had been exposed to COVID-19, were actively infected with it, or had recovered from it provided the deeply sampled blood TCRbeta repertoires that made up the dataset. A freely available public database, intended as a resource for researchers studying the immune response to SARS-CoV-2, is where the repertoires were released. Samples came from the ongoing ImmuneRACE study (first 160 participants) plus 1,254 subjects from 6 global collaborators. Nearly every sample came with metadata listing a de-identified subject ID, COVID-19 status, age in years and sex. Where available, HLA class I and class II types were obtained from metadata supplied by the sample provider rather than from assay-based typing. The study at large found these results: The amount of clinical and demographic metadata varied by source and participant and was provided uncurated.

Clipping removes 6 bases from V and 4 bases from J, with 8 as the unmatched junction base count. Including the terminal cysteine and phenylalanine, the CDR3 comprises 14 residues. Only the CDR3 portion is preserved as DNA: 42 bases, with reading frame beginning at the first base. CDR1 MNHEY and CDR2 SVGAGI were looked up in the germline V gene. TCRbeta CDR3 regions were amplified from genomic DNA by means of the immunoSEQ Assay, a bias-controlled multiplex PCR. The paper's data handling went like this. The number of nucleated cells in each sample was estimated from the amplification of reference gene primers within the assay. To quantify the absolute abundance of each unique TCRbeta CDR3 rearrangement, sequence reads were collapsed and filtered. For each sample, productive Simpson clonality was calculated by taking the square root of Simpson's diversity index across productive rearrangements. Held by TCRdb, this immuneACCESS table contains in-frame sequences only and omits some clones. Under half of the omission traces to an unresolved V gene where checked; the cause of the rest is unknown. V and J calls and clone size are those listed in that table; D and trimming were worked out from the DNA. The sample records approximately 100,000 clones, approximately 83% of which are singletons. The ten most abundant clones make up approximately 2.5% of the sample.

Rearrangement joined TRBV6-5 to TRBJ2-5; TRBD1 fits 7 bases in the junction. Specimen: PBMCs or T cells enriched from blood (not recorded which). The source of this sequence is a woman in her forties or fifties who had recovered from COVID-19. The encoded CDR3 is CASRRQGQIETQYF. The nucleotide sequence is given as TGTGCCAGCAGGCGACAGGGACAAATAGAGACCCAGTACTTC.